Below are 22 T cell receptor beta chains sequenced from a single sample in a study of monozygotic twins with inflammatory bowel disease. TCRdb re-called the 5' RACE reads and shows each CDR3 protein once, DNA omitted. This table holds about 300,000 distinct CDR3 sequences. Sequencing used blood. The receptor source for this set is a human donor with ulcerative colitis or Crohn's disease, or a healthy co-twin of an affected twin (not recorded which).

This rearrangement joins TRBV6-5 to TRBJ2-2; the TCRdb D gene call, TRBD1, has no DNA to confirm it. Looked up from germline, CDR1 is MNHEY and CDR2 is SVGAGI. The CDR3 length is 16 residues. CDR3 region: CASSYYEWGETGELFF.

V is TRBV6-2 or TRBV6-3 and J is TRBJ1-5. Germline V CDR1 and CDR2: MNHEY, SVGEGT. The CDR3 loop spans 20 amino acids. The CDR3: CASSYMRSTFGGLSNQPQHF.

The chain has TRBV6-5 and TRBJ2-2; there is no DNA to check the TCRdb D call of TRBD1. The CDR3 sequence is 18 residues long. Germline CDR1 reads MNHEY; CDR2 reads SVGAGI. The CDR3 sequence: CASSYSRFWTGGSGELFF.

CDR3 in amino acids: CSVTGQPNSPLHF. V is TRBV20-1 and J is TRBJ1-6; TCRdb outputs TRBD1, but without DNA this stays unchecked. Germline CDR1 is DFQATT and CDR2 is SNEGSKA (reference sequence). The CDR3 spans 13 residues.

This sequence joins TRBV11-1 and TRBJ1-1. Germline values: CDR1 SGHAT, CDR2 FQDESV (reference sequence). This CDR3 contains 13 residues. The CDR3 spells CASSLSLITEAFF. The entire variable domain, with the rest obtained from reference TRBV11-1 and TRBJ1-1, is as follows: EAEVAQSPRYKITEKSQAVAFWCDPISGHATLYWYRQILGQGPELLVQFQDESVVDDSQLPKDRFSAERLKGVDSTLKIQPAELGDSAMYLCASSLSLITEAFFGQGTRLTVV.

This chain joins TRBV18 and TRBJ2-7; TCRdb returns TRBD1, unconfirmable since there is no DNA. From germline, CDR1 is KGHSH and CDR2 LQKENI. The CDR3 has 14 amino acids. CDR3 sequence reads: CASFPGAAPYEQYF.

V usage is TRBV5-1 and J usage is TRBJ2-1; checking the TCRdb D call of TRBD2 is not possible without DNA. CDR1 and CDR2 from the germline V gene are SGHRS and YFSETQ. This CDR3 comprises 17 residues. CDR3 protein: CASSLGPGLAGGFEQFF.

The J gene is TRBJ2-7, the V gene TRBV11-2; TCRdb lists TRBD1, though no DNA is available to test this call. This CDR3 spans 14 amino acids. CDR1 SGHAT and CDR2 FQNNGV come from the germline V gene. The CDR3 reads CASSLDRGGQEQYF.

The chain joins TRBV30 to TRBJ1-5; as DNA is missing, the TRBD1 call by TCRdb cannot be tested. CDR3 size: 15 residues. CDR1 is GTSNPN and CDR2 is SVGIG in the germline V gene (reference sequence). CDR3 residues: CAWSVRGVSNQPQHF.

The chain uses TRBV12-3 or TRBV12-4 and TRBJ2-7; with no DNA, the TCRdb D assignment of TRBD2 cannot be verified. This CDR3 is built from 13 residues. The CDR3: CASSLGGRLEQYF.

V usage is TRBV6-5 and J usage is TRBJ1-3. The germline gives CDR1 MNHEY, CDR2 SVGAGI. The CDR3 has 19 residues. This chain's CDR3 is CASSYSFVSGSNSGNTIYF.

V gene TRBV28 combines with J gene TRBJ1-3. Looked up from germline, CDR1 is MDHEN and CDR2 is SYDVKM. The CDR3 length is 14 residues. The CDR3 sequence is CASISGGSGNTIYF.

The chain uses TRBV5-1 and TRBJ2-1; the D call from TCRdb, TRBD2, cannot be confirmed without DNA. The CDR3 totals 16 residues. Germline V gene sequence: CDR1 SGHRS, CDR2 YFSETQ. CDR3 amino acids: CASSAQTRRLAYEQFF. Together with reference TRBV5-1 and TRBJ2-1, the CDR3 gives the full variable domain: KAGVTQTPRYLIKTRGQQVTLSCSPISGHRSVSWYQQTPGQGLQFLFEYFSETQRNKGNFPGRFSGRQFSNSRSEMNVSTLELGDSALYLCASSAQTRRLAYEQFFGPGTRLTVL.

The chain uses TRBV6-2 or TRBV6-3 and TRBJ1-5; the D call from TCRdb, TRBD1, cannot be confirmed without DNA. The CDR3 is made up of 18 amino acids. CDR1 and CDR2 from the germline V gene are MNHEY and SVGEGT. The CDR3 reads CASSYSATRTGSSGPQHF.

The chain has TRBV29-1 and TRBJ2-4; TCRdb returns TRBD2, unconfirmable since there is no DNA. Germline lookup yields CDR1 SQVTM and CDR2 ANQGSEA. The CDR3 is 13 residues long. CDR3 loop: CSVEGREMNMQYF.

CDR3: CASSQDGGRQPQHF. The V call is TRBV3-1, the J call TRBJ1-5; no DNA is available, so the TRBD1 call from TCRdb remains unchecked. The germline CDR1 and CDR2 sequences are LGHDT and YNNKEL (reference sequence). This CDR3 comprises 14 residues.

The V call is TRBV29-1, the J call TRBJ1-2; without DNA, the TCRdb call of TRBD1 cannot be checked. Germline loops: CDR1 SQVTM, CDR2 ANQGSEA. This CDR3 comprises 12 residues. The CDR3: CSVGGQGNGYTF.

The chain recombines TRBV27 with TRBJ1-6. Germline V gene sequence: CDR1 MNHEY, CDR2 SMNVEV (reference sequence). This CDR3 region has 16 residues. The CDR3 sequence: CASSVERGSYNSPLHF.

This chain joins TRBV12-3 or TRBV12-4 and TRBJ2-7; the D call of TRBD2 rests on TCRdb alone, since no DNA is present to check it. CDR3 length: 15 amino acids. This CDR3 reads CASSRWTSGSFEQYF.

V gene TRBV2 combines with J gene TRBJ2-1. CDR1 is SNHLY, CDR2 FYNNEI, per germline. This CDR3 region has 14 residues. Here the CDR3 reads CASRPGGAYNEQFF.

V gene TRBV7-8 combines with J gene TRBJ2-6. Germline CDR1 is SGHVS and CDR2 is FQNEAQ. The CDR3 runs 16 residues. CDR3 region: CASSLISSWGANVLTF. Combining the CDR3 with reference TRBV7-8 and TRBJ2-6 gives the whole variable domain GAGVSQSPRYKVAKRGQDVALRCDPISGHVSLFWYQQALGQGPEFLTYFQNEAQLDKSGLPSDRFFAERPEGSVSTLKIQRTQQEDSAVYLCASSLISSWGANVLTFGAGSRLTVL.

This chain connects TRBV6-2 or TRBV6-3 to TRBJ2-2; the D call of TRBD2 rests on TCRdb alone, since no DNA is present to check it. The CDR3 consists of 14 residues. Per the germline V gene, CDR1 is MNHEY and CDR2 is SVGEGT. CDR3 residues: CASSYGLAGGELFF.